This record concerns one T cell receptor beta chain sequence. Its specificity is not known. The data were taken from a study of blood T cells in healthy people across ages. The ends lost 3 bases at V and 5 bases at J; junction bases unmatched: 11. The CDR3 has 17 amino acids. The germline gives CDR1 SGHDT, CDR2 YYEEEE. The donors, healthy Caucasians from Russia, were aged about 6 to 95. Per sample, extraction of total RNA gave at least 5.5 micrograms in every case. Notes on the study in general: Unsorted PBMC material precluded a definitive naive versus antigen-experienced comparison.

PCR was performed a second time for roughly 6 to 12 cycles using a sample-barcoded 5' primer and a J-beta primer mix. TCRdb processed the 5' RACE reads anew with MiXCR; each CDR3 protein has one entry. The sample includes about 590,000 distinct CDR3 sequences, about 28% of them seen just once. The source of this sequence is a woman older than 75 in good health. Sample: blood. V and J are TRBV5-6 and TRBJ2-2, with 9 bases identical to TRBD1. Here the CDR3 reads CASSSDPRTGETGELFF. The CDR3 DNA sequence: TGTGCCAGCAGCTCGGACCCCCGGACAGGGGAAACCGGGGAGCTGTTTTTT.